This T cell receptor beta chain stems from a study of read filtering for tumor transcriptome and immune sequencing. Turning to the study itself: Among patients, roughly 17 were male and some 15 female, aged roughly 40 to 90 (mean about 69). 8 patients were R-ISS I, 16 were R-ISS II, six or seven were R-ISS III. Study conclusions and caveats: Single-read clonotypes: about 81.9% of IR-seq clonotypes (approximately 4% of reads), about 70% of RNA-seq clonotypes (approximately 49% of reads).

This library used 300 to 450 ng RNA and molecular barcoded adaptors spanning alpha/delta and beta/gamma chains. One entry per CDR3 protein results from TCRdb running MiXCR on the reads. This table holds tens of thousands of distinct CDR3 sequences, approximately 15% found once. This clonotype was counted at least ten times. Its antigen remains unidentified. Every patient had bone marrow sampled while the disease was active. The V end was cut by 4 bases, the J end by 0 bases, with 12 bases between. The germline V gene has CDR1 SGHRS and CDR2 YFSETQ. This CDR3 spans 15 amino acids. This receptor was identified in a donor aged 40 or over with multiple myeloma. V is TRBV5-1 and J is TRBJ2-3, with no clear D. The sample taken for sequencing was a population of CD138-negative cells sorted from bone marrow. The DNA for the CDR3 is TGCGCCAGCAGCCAGTCGGACCACAGCACAGATACGCAGTATTTT. The encoded protein is CASSQSDHSTDTQYF.